This T cell receptor beta chain was documented in a study of T-cell reconstitution after alpha-beta-depleted transplantation in children. General study points: Expanded graft clones, several hundred of them, were reportedly the source of alpha-beta T cells about two months after transplant. From newly produced T cells came most of the T-cell counts and diversity one year after transplant. Some patients owed their high day-60 TCRbeta diversity to surviving recipient T cells and thymic progenitors.

Unique molecular identifiers were used in preparing the TCRbeta library. MiXCR, run by TCRdb on the PCR reads, gives a single entry per CDR3 protein. The sample shows a few hundred thousand distinct CDR3 sequences, 27% of them seen only once. With respect to this clonotype: Antigen specificity is unknown.

This CDR3 has 11 residues. Germline-derived CDR1 and CDR2 are SQVTM and ANQGSEA. Trimming pared 7 bases from V and 3 bases from J, leaving 7 bases between. This TCR derives from a boy under two years old with Wiskott-Aldrich syndrome, due to receive a stem cell transplant. This sample comprised PBMCs, obtained before TCRalphabeta/CD19-depleted stem cell transplant. The chain recombines TRBV29-1 with TRBJ2-1; unclear D gene. The CDR3 is CSAGIYNEQFF. The CDR3 coding sequence is TGCAGCGCCGGAATCTACAATGAGCAGTTCTTC.